This T cell receptor beta chain was recorded in a study of radiotherapy plus CTLA-4 blockade in lung cancer. Study details: With 31% of patients having disease control, objective responses were seen in approximately 19%.

Ipilimumab CTLA-4 blockade and focal radiation were given to patients with chemo-refractory metastatic non-small-cell lung cancer. V gave up 2 bases and J gave up 2 bases; unmatched junction bases: 15. The CDR3 totals 22 residues. Germline V gene sequence: CDR1 MGHRA, CDR2 YSYEKL. Notes on this clone: Its antigen is undetermined.

The protocol was immunoSEQ multiplex PCR, while the TCRdb copy is restricted to in-frame clones and leaves out a portion. The table includes roughly 120,000 clones, 78% detected once. Study results and limitations: Blood TCR clones of tumor origin expanded after radiotherapy plus ipilimumab.

The origin of this receptor is a human donor with non-small cell lung cancer who had a partial response to radiotherapy plus ipilimumab. The sequenced sample was peripheral blood, obtained from a patient treated with radiotherapy plus ipilimumab. This chain uses TRBV4-1 with TRBJ2-1, with 16 bases matching TRBD2. The CDR3 DNA reads TGCGCCAGCAGCCAACTAAGATTAGGGACTAGCGGGAGGGTTAAGGCCTACAATGAGCAGTTCTTC. Amino acids: CASSQLRLGTSGRVKAYNEQFF.